Listed here is a single TCR beta chain. Its antigen is unknown. Trimming removed 5 bases from V and 5 bases from J; junction bases left unmatched: 3. This CDR3 comprises 15 residues. Germline V gene lookup returns CDR1 MNHEY and CDR2 SMNVEV (reference sequence). Assay used: immunoSEQ multiplex PCR; TCRdb lists only in-frame clones, some missing. Of 150,000 to 200,000 clones listed, roughly nine tenths were seen once; the top ten hold about 4.3%. This sample is part of a study of lymphopenia after photon versus proton radiotherapy. General study points: Photon-treated patients lost naive T cells and TCR diversity; proton-treated stayed stable. Better survival with proton therapy was suggested as possible, not demonstrated. In patients who died, overall survival fell as post-nadir TCR diversity dropped more.

V is TRBV27 and J is TRBJ2-3, with 14 bases lining up with TRBD2. The source of this sequence is a man aged 50 to 59 with gastric cancer. Sequenced here: peripheral blood, sampled from a patient treated with photon-based radiotherapy. The CDR3 DNA sequence: TGTGCCAGCAGTAGGACTAGCGGGAGGCAAGATACGCAGTATTTT. This sequence encodes CASSRTSGRQDTQYF.